Shown below are 4 T cell receptor beta chains from a single sample sequenced in a study of cytomegalovirus exposure and HLA in healthy donors. PCR employed 60 Vbeta and 13 Jbeta primers. Clones were sequenced by immunoSEQ multiplex PCR, and TCRdb holds only the in-frame ones, with some missing. The sample shows 60,000 or so clones, roughly 80% of them seen only once. Sequencing input: PBMCs. These receptors originate from a woman aged 40 to 50 in good health and CMV-seropositive.

The genes are TRBV4-3 and TRBJ1-2; the D is unclear. CDR1 and CDR2 (germline): LGHNA, YSLEER. The CDR3 extends over 14 amino acids. Trimming took off 0 bases at V and 4 bases at J, with 9 bases between the two ends. The CDR3 DNA reads TGCGCCAGCAGCCAAGATCGTTCCTCCTATGGCTACACCTTC. This sequence encodes CASSQDRSSYGYTF.

This chain links TRBV2 with TRBJ2-3, with D hard to call. V was cut by 8 bases and J by 3 bases, with 12 bases left in between. The CDR3 consists of 13 residues. In germline, CDR1 is SNHLY, CDR2 FYNNEI. CDR3 residues: CASSPRWTDTQYF. The CDR3 DNA follows: TGTGCCAGCTCCCCTCGGTGGACAGATACGCAGTATTTT.

The chain is built from TRBV18 and TRBJ2-2, with 7 bases lining up with TRBD1. This CDR3 region has 16 residues. In germline, CDR1 is KGHSH, CDR2 LQKENI. The ends lost 3 bases at V and 4 bases at J; junction bases unmatched: 8. The CDR3 spells CASSPDFTGATGELFF. The CDR3 bases are TGTGCCAGCTCACCTGATTTCACAGGGGCCACCGGGGAGCTGTTTTTT.

The chain has TRBV27 and TRBJ1-1; weak D call: TRBD1 (6 bases). Trimming took off 2 bases at V and 1 base at J, with 17 bases between the two ends. The CDR3 is 17 residues long. Germline V gene data show CDR1 as MNHEY and CDR2 as SMNVEV (reference sequence). The CDR3 is CASSLAGGAGANTEAFF. DNA for the CDR3: TGTGCCAGCAGTTTAGCCGGTGGAGCAGGGGCGAACACTGAAGCTTTCTTT.